This TCR beta chain was obtained from a study of somatic mutations in cytotoxic T cells in rheumatoid arthritis. Profiling relied on immunoSEQ multiplex PCR, and the TCRdb table lists in-frame clones only, not all of them. This sample has about 15,000 clones, with 78% found just once. Trimming removed 6 bases at V and 0 bases at J, with 14 bases between. The CDR3 is made up of 15 amino acids. The germline V gene has CDR1 LNHNV and CDR2 YYDKDF (reference sequence). Sample: CD8+ T cells sorted from blood. The chain employs TRBV15 and TRBJ1-2, with D unclear. This clonotype originated in an adult with rheumatoid arthritis. CDR3 loop: CATSASRESNYGYTF. In nucleotides, the CDR3 is TGTGCCACCAGTGCGAGTAGGGAATCTAACTATGGCTACACCTTC. The full variable domain, its missing parts supplied by reference TRBV15 and TRBJ1-2, is DAMVIQNPRYQVTQFGKPVTLSCSQTLNHNVMYWYQQKSSQAPKLLFHYYDKDFNNEADTPDNFQSRRPNTSFCFLDIRSPGLGDTAMYLCATSASRESNYGYTFGSGTRLTVV.